This T cell receptor beta chain was captured by sequencing in a study of post-analysis software for immune sequencing data (dated by TCRdb to 2013 to 2016). About the investigation overall: Disease courses on record covered relapsing-remitting, secondary progressive and progressive-relapsing multiple sclerosis, though some patients had no subtype annotation. Patient repertoires were compared against around 10 previously published healthy control repertoires from donors aged 6 to 25 years. A subset of samples was prepared in parallel using single-end sample barcoding, then pooled and co-amplified after Illumina adapter ligation. General study outcomes and caveats: Significantly lower normalized Chao1 diversity was found in multiple sclerosis patients than in controls, suggesting substantial peripheral T-cell clonal expansion. When samples were clustered directly using the F measure, samples prepared in the same batch co-clustered strongly, which prompted a batch-effect correction. The multiple sclerosis patient group was slightly younger than the control group. A handful of TRBV segments, including TRBV5-6, TRBV5-1 and TRBV20-1, were significantly more frequent in patients than controls.

To demonstrate the VDJtools post-analysis software, TCR beta repertoires were profiled from the peripheral blood of more than 10 young patients with multiple sclerosis. The multiple sclerosis patients were children and adolescents ranging in age from roughly 6 to 15 years. Trimmed from V: 1 base; trimmed from J: 2 bases; junction bases lacking a gene match: 2. The CDR3 runs 15 residues from the cysteine to the phenylalanine. The sequence is cut down to CDR3 DNA, 45 bases in frame from base 1. Sequences SGHVS (CDR1) and FNYEAQ (CDR2) are obtained from the germline V gene. Library prep was done by PCR. The sample was run on an Illumina HiSeq 2500. To reduce PCR and sequencing biases, unique molecular identifiers were incorporated into the TCR beta cDNA libraries. About 500,000 cDNA molecules were obtained per 1 to 10 million input T cells, so each molecule approximated one T cell. The patient libraries were prepared and sequenced with the same protocol used for the earlier healthy control dataset. Samples belonging to the same batch were prepared together, multiplexed and sequenced on a shared HiSeq lane. The original methods were these. Raw barcoded reads were processed with MIGEC, discarding single-read molecular identifier groups before consensus assembly and CDR3 extraction. Clonotype tables were post-analysed with VDJtools, normalizing diversity by down-sampling all datasets to the smallest sample size. To correct batch-related cross-sample contamination, repertoire overlap clustering matched CDR3 amino acid sequences but not nucleotide sequences. The public reads were reprocessed in TCRdb via fastp at Q25 and MiXCR, keeping in-frame beta chains. Rows with a matching CDR3 protein are joined into one entry that keeps the most common DNA and genes. The V and J calls here are based on TCRdb, not the publication. The sample records about 810,000 distinct CDR3 sequences, roughly 50% of which are singletons. The ten largest clonotypes hold around 4.5% of the sample.

About this clonotype: There is no known antigen for this receptor. No much larger clone is present one base from it, and per-base qualities are unavailable.

This TCR came from a girl between 10 and 17 years old with multiple sclerosis. The chain couples TRBV7-6 to TRBJ2-3; TRBD1 lines up with 8 middle nucleotides. The material sequenced was blood. The nucleotide sequence is given as TGTGCCAGCAGCTTAGGGACAGGGCTCACAGATACGCAGTATTTT. This gives the protein CASSLGTGLTDTQYF.